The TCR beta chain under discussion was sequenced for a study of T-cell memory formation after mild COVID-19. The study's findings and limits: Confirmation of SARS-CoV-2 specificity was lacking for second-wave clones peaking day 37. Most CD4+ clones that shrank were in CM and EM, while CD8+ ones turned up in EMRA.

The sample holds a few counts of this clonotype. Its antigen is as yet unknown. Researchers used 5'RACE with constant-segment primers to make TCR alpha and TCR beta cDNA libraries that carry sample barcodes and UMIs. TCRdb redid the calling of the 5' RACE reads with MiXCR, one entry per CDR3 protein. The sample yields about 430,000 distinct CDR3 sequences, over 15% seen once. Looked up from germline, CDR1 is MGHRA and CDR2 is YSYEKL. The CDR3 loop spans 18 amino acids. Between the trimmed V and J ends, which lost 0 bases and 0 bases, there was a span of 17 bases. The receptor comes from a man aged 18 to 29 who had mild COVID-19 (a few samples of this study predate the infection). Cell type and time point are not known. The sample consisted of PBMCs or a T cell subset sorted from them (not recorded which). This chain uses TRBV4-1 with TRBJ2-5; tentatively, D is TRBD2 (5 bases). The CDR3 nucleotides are TGCGCCAGCAGCCAAGATCCCCCCCGCTCCGGGGACCAAGAGACCCAGTACTTC. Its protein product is CASSQDPPRSGDQETQYF.